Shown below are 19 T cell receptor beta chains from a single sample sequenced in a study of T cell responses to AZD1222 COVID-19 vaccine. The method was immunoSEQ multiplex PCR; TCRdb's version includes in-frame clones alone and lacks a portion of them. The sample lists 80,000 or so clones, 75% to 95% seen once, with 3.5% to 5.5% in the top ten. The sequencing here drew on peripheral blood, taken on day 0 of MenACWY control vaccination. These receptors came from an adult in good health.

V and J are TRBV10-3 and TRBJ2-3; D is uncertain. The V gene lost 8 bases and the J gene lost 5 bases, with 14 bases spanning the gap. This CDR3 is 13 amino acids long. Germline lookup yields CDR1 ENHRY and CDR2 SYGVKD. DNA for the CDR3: TGTGCCATCGGCCCACGTGAGCGAGATACGCAGTATTTT. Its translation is CAIGPRERDTQYF.

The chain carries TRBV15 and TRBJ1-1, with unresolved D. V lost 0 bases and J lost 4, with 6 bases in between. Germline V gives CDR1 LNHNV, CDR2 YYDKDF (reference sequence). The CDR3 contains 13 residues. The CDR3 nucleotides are TGTGCCACCAGCAGAGATCCCGTCACTGAAGCTTTCTTT. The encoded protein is CATSRDPVTEAFF.

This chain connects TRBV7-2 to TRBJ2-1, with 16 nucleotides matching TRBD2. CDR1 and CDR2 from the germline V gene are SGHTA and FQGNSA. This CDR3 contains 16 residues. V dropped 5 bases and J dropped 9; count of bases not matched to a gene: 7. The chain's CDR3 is CASSEGLAGGRGEQFF. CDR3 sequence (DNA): TGTGCCAGCAGCGAGGGACTAGCGGGAGGGCGGGGTGAGCAGTTCTTC.

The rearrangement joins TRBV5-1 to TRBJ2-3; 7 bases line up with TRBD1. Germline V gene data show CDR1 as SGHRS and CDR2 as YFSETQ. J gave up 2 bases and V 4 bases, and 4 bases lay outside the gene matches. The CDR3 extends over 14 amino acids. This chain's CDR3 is CASSQGQLTDTQYF. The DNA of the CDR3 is TGCGCCAGCAGCCAGGGACAGCTCACAGATACGCAGTATTTT. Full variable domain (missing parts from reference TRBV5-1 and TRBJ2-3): KAGVTQTPRYLIKTRGQQVTLSCSPISGHRSVSWYQQTPGQGLQFLFEYFSETQRNKGNFPGRFSGRQFSNSRSEMNVSTLELGDSALYLCASSQGQLTDTQYFGPGTRLTVL.

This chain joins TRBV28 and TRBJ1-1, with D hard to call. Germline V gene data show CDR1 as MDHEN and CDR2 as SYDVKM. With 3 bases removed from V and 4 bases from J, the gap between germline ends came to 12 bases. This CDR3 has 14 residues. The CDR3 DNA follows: TGTGCCAGCAGTTTGATCAGGCTGGGCACTGAAGCTTTCTTT. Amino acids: CASSLIRLGTEAFF.

The CDR3 DNA reads as TGCGCCAGCAGCTTCGGCCGCGCGGGCACCGGGGAGCTGTTTTTT. It is translated as CASSFGRAGTGELFF. The chain links TRBV5-1 to TRBJ2-2; possible D gene TRBD2, 5 bases. The V gene's germline CDR1 is SGHRS and CDR2 YFSETQ. The V end was cut by 2 bases, the J end by 4 bases, with 12 bases between. The CDR3 extends over 15 amino acids.

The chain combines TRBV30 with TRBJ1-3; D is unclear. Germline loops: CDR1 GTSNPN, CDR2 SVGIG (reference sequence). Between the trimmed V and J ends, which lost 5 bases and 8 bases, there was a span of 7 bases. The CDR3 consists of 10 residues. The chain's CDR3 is CAWEWDTIYF. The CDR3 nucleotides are TGTGCCTGGGAGTGGGACACCATATATTTT.

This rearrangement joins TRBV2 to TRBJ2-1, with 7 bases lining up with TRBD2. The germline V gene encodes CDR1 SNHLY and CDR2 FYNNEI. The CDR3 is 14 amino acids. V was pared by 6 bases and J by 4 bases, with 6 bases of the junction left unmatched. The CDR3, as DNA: TGTGCCAGCAGCCCCGGGACTATGTACAATGAGCAGTTCTTC. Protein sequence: CASSPGTMYNEQFF.

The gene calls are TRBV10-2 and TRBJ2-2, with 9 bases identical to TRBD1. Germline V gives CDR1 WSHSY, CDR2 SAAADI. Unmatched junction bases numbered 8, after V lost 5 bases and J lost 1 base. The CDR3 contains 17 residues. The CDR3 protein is CASSKLPGQGNTGELFF. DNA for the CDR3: TGCGCCAGCAGTAAACTGCCGGGACAGGGGAACACCGGGGAGCTGTTTTTT.

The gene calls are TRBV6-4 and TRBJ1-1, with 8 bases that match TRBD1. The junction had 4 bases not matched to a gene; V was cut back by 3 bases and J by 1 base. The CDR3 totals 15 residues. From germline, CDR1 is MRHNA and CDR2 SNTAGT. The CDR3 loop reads CASSESGGANTEAFF. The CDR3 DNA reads TGTGCCAGCAGTGAATCAGGGGGCGCGAACACTGAAGCTTTCTTT.

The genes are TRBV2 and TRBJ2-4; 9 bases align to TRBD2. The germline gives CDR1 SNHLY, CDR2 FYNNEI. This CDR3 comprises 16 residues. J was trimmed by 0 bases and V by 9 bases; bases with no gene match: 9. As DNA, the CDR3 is TGTGCCAGTAGGGCGGGAGGGCTATTAGCCAAAAACATTCAGTACTTC. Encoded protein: CASRAGGLLAKNIQYF.

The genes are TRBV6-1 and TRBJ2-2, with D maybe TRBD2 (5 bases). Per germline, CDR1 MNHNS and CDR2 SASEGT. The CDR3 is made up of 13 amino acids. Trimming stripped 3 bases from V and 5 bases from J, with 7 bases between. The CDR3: CASSDGETGELFF. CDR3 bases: TGTGCCAGCAGTGATGGGGAGACCGGGGAGCTGTTTTTT.

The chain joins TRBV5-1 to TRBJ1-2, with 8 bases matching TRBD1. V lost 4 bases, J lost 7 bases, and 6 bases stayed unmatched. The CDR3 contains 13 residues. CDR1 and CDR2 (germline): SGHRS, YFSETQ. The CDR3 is CASSPDRVGGYTF. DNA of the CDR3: TGCGCCAGCAGCCCGGACAGGGTCGGTGGCTACACCTTC.

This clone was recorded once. CDR3 sequence: CASSRSGGEGYTF. For the CDR3, the DNA is TGTGCCAGCAGCCGAAGTGGGGGAGAGGGCTACACCTTC. V is TRBV7-9 and J is TRBJ1-2; D might be TRBD1 (5 bases). This CDR3 region has 13 residues. Germline V gene data show CDR1 as SEHNR and CDR2 as FQNEAQ (reference sequence). V lost 5 bases and J lost 8, with 15 bases in between.

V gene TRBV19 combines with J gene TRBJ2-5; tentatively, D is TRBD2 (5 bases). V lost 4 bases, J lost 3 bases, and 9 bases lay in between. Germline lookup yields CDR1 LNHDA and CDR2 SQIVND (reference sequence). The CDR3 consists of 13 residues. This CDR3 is CASSRGLEETQYF. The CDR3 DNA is TGTGCCAGTAGTAGAGGACTGGAAGAGACCCAGTACTTC.

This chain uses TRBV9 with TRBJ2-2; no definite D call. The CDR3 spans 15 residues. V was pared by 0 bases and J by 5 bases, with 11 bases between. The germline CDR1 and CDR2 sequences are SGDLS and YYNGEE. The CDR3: CASSVAPRATGELFF. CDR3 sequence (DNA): TGTGCCAGCAGCGTAGCTCCCAGAGCAACCGGGGAGCTGTTTTTT.

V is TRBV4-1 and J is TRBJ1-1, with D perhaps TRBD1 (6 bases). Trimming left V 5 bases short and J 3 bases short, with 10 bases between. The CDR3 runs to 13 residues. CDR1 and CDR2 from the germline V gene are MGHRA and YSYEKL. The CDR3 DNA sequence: TGCGCCAGCAGCGGGGGGCCCGACACTGAAGCTTTCTTT. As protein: CASSGGPDTEAFF.

In nucleotides, the CDR3 is TGTGCCAGCAGCGTGACAGATACGCAGTATTTT. Protein product: CASSVTDTQYF. J is TRBJ2-3 and V is TRBV6-6; D ambiguous. Per germline, CDR1 MNHNY and CDR2 SVGAGI (reference sequence). The CDR3 runs to 11 residues. Deletions cut 6 bases from V and 3 bases from J, with 4 bases between.

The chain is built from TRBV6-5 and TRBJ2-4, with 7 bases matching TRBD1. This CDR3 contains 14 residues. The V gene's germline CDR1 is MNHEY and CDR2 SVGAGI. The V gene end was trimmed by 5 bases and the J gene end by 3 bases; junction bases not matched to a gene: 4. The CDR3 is CASSPGQLKNIQYF. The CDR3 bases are TGTGCCAGCAGTCCGGGACAGCTCAAAAACATTCAGTACTTC.